Below are 23 T cell receptor beta chains sequenced from a single sample in a study of alternative splicing in chronic myeloid leukemia remission. Poly-A-selected mRNA from around 1 ug total RNA formed the libraries. TCRdb reprocessed the bulk RNA-seq reads and reports one entry per CDR3 protein, with no DNA. This table holds about 170 distinct CDR3 sequences, roughly 96% found once. Sequenced material: PBMCs. These TCRs come from a person in their thirties or forties in good health.

The V and J genes are TRBV5-1 and TRBJ1-2. The CDR3 is made up of 12 amino acids. Germline-derived CDR1 and CDR2 are SGHRS and YFSETQ. The CDR3 here is CASRTENYGYTF.

The chain is built from TRBV5-1 and TRBJ1-1. Germline CDR1 reads SGHRS; CDR2 reads YFSETQ. The CDR3 runs 13 residues. This chain's CDR3 is CASSLAMDNVAFF.

This clonotype was observed a few times. The chain is built from TRBV29-1 and TRBJ1-2; with no DNA, the TCRdb D assignment of TRBD1 cannot be verified. The CDR3 covers 12 residues. CDR1 is SQVTM and CDR2 is ANQGSEA in the germline V gene. CDR3 region: CSGGQGDYGYTF.

The chain uses TRBV20-1 and TRBJ1-5; TCRdb's D call, TRBD1, is unchecked because there is no DNA. This CDR3 is built from 13 residues. CDR1 is DFQATT and CDR2 is SNEGSKA in the germline V gene (reference sequence). CDR3 region: CSASQGINQPQHF.

The chain links TRBV24-1 to TRBJ2-2; no DNA is available, so the TRBD2 call from TCRdb remains unchecked. The germline V gene encodes CDR1 KGHDR and CDR2 SFDVKD. The CDR3 runs 15 residues. This CDR3 reads CATSDRDRETGELFF.

The V call is TRBV2, the J call TRBJ2-7; TCRdb picks TRBD2, but there is no DNA to check that call. The length of the CDR3 is 15 residues. CDR1 SNHLY and CDR2 FYNNEI come from the germline V gene. CDR3 sequence reads: CASSESLAGGYEQYF.

The chain combines TRBV11-2 with TRBJ2-7; TCRdb selects TRBD2, and the lack of DNA leaves this call unchecked. The CDR3 totals 15 residues. The V gene's germline CDR1 is SGHAT and CDR2 FQNNGV. The CDR3 sequence: CASSLVSGDSYEQYF. Looking up the rest from reference TRBV11-2 and TRBJ2-7 gives the full variable domain: EAGVAQSPRYKIIEKRQSVAFWCNPISGHATLYWYQQILGQGPKLLIQFQNNGVVDDSQLPKDRFSAERLKGVDSTLKIQPAKLEDSAVYLCASSLVSGDSYEQYFGPGTRLTVT.

The chain carries TRBV5-6 and TRBJ2-3; lacking DNA, the TRBD2 call made by TCRdb goes unchecked. The CDR3 runs 15 residues. CDR1 and CDR2 (germline): SGHDT, YYEEEE. The CDR3 loop reads CASSHGQRARGTQYF. The full variable domain, in which reference TRBV5-6 and TRBJ2-3 provide the parts outside the CDR3, is DAGVTQSPTHLIKTRGQQVTLRCSPKSGHDTVSWYQQALGQGPQFIFQYYEEEERQRGNFPDRFSGHQFPNYSSELNVNALLLGDSALYLCASSHGQRARGTQYFGPGTRLTVL.

The chain couples TRBV20-1 to TRBJ2-2; lacking DNA, the TRBD2 call made by TCRdb goes unchecked. CDR1 is DFQATT, CDR2 SNEGSKA, per germline (reference sequence). The CDR3 is made up of 16 amino acids. CDR3 sequence: CSANQLAGGQTGELFF.

This chain connects TRBV30 to TRBJ2-7; TCRdb's D call of TRBD2 is untestable without DNA. The CDR3 extends over 15 amino acids. Per the germline V gene, CDR1 is GTSNPN and CDR2 is SVGIG (reference sequence). The CDR3 sequence: CAWRGIGLAPYEQYF.

The rearrangement links TRBV30 to TRBJ1-6. This CDR3 comprises 17 residues. Germline V gene data show CDR1 as GTSNPN and CDR2 as SVGIG (reference sequence). The CDR3 protein is CAWTIPRSSSYNSPLHF.

The CDR3 sequence is CAWSQGFTDSPLHF. The genes are TRBV30 and TRBJ1-6; the D call from TCRdb, TRBD1, cannot be confirmed without DNA. The V gene's germline CDR1 is GTSNPN and CDR2 SVGIG (reference sequence). The CDR3 consists of 14 residues.

The V gene is TRBV10-2, the J gene TRBJ2-3; TCRdb's D call, TRBD2, is unchecked because there is no DNA. This CDR3 contains 11 residues. CDR1 is WSHSY, CDR2 SAAADI, per germline. The CDR3: CASRGWGTQYF.

The V call is TRBV15, the J call TRBJ2-1; TCRdb calls TRBD2, which cannot be checked without DNA. From germline, CDR1 is LNHNV and CDR2 YYDKDF (reference sequence). This CDR3 comprises 14 residues. The CDR3 sequence is CATSRVGGGDEHFF.

The chain joins TRBV10-3 to TRBJ2-7. The CDR3 totals 11 residues. Germline CDR1 ENHRY, CDR2 SYGVKD. CDR3 region: CAISEGNEQYF.

CDR3 residues: CASSQAAFRDRLPGELFF. This chain links TRBV4-1 with TRBJ2-2; the D call of TRBD2 rests on TCRdb alone, since no DNA is present to check it. CDR1 and CDR2 (germline): MGHRA, YSYEKL. CDR3 size: 18 residues.

The rearrangement uses TRBV28 and TRBJ2-7. The CDR3 runs to 12 residues. Germline V gene sequence: CDR1 MDHEN, CDR2 SYDVKM. The CDR3 spells CASSSTFYEQYF.

The J gene is TRBJ1-5, the V gene TRBV4-1; TCRdb reports TRBD1, a call that lacks DNA to check it against. This CDR3 has 15 amino acids. The germline V gene encodes CDR1 MGHRA and CDR2 YSYEKL. The CDR3 loop is CASSQEGQGFQPQHF.

This chain links TRBV25-1 with TRBJ2-3; TCRdb indicates TRBD1, and absent DNA this call remains unverified. CDR1 is MGHDK, CDR2 SYGVNS, per germline. The CDR3 contains 14 residues. CDR3 residues: CASSQSTGKDTQYF.

This chain joins TRBV5-6 and TRBJ2-1. The CDR3 runs 13 residues. Germline-derived CDR1 and CDR2 are SGHDT and YYEEEE. CDR3 sequence reads: CASSLAVNNEQFF.

The V gene is TRBV6-6, the J gene TRBJ1-6. CDR1 is MNHNY and CDR2 is SVGAGI in the germline V gene (reference sequence). This CDR3 region has 16 residues. Here the CDR3 reads CASSYSAGQGGSPLHF.

In its sample, this clonotype was seen once. The V call is TRBV6-5, the J call TRBJ2-1; TCRdb outputs TRBD2, but without DNA this stays unchecked. CDR3 length: 15 residues. Germline lookup yields CDR1 MNHEY and CDR2 SVGAGI. The CDR3 loop reads CASSDDGSSYNEQFF.

The CDR3 spells CATSRTSGQGMETQYF. J is TRBJ2-5 and V is TRBV15; no DNA is available, so the TRBD1 call from TCRdb remains unchecked. Germline V gives CDR1 LNHNV, CDR2 YYDKDF (reference sequence). There are 16 residues in the CDR3.